This T cell receptor (beta chain) was identified during a study of shared clonotypes between healthy human individuals. Study outcomes and limitations: Memory subsets generally showed smaller estimated richness than naive subsets did. Non-shared clonotypes displayed generation probabilities falling below those of clonotypes present in all four donors.

The CDR3 is made up of 15 amino acids. Germline loops: CDR1 SGHNT, CDR2 YYREEE (reference sequence). V lost 4 bases, J lost 1 base, and 5 bases stayed unmatched. TCRdb keeps only in-frame clones here, not all; method: immunoSEQ multiplex PCR. The sample has about 1.5 million clones, around 98% seen once. Remarks on this clone: The antigen is unknown.

The chain has TRBV5-4 and TRBJ2-7, with 10 bases lining up with TRBD2. The receptor comes from a man aged 25 to 40 in good health. Sample: naive CD4+ T cells sorted from blood. Subset in this sample: CD45RA+ positively selected. The chain's CDR3 is CASSGGTSVSYEQYF. CDR3 DNA: TGTGCCAGCAGCGGCGGGACTAGCGTATCCTACGAGCAGTACTTC.